One and the same sample provided the 20 T cell receptor beta chains below, sequenced in a study of cytomegalovirus exposure and HLA in healthy donors. The study ran its PCR with 60 Vbeta and 13 Jbeta primers. Method: immunoSEQ multiplex PCR; TCRdb's copy keeps in-frame clones and lacks some. This sample has around 160,000 clones; around three quarters occur once, and the top ten carry more than 0.8%. Sequencing was performed on PBMCs. The receptors here all came from a woman between 40 and 50 years old in good health and CMV-seronegative.

This sequence joins TRBV5-1 and TRBJ2-3; 11 nucleotides align to TRBD2. Trimming at V came to 3 bases and at J to 3 bases, leaving 18 bases not matched to a gene. Germline CDR1 SGHRS, CDR2 YFSETQ. There are 20 residues in the CDR3. CDR3 region: CASSWGLAVKLSPSTDTQYF. The CDR3, as DNA: TGCGCCAGCAGCTGGGGACTAGCGGTGAAATTGTCGCCCTCGACAGATACGCAGTATTTT.

The V gene is TRBV9, the J gene TRBJ2-3, with unresolved D. Trimming removed 2 bases from V and 1 base from J, with 8 bases in between. Germline CDR1 SGDLS, CDR2 YYNGEE. This CDR3 region has 14 residues. The CDR3 bases are TGTGCCAGCAGCGTTTCTCGCGGCACAGATACGCAGTATTTT. Protein: CASSVSRGTDTQYF.

Comments on this clone: Other DNA sequences of this sample code for an identical CDR3. This chain uses TRBV27 with TRBJ2-7; D gene uncertain. Trimming removed 7 bases from V and 4 bases from J, with 14 bases in between. The germline V gene encodes CDR1 MNHEY and CDR2 SMNVEV (reference sequence). CDR3 length: 13 residues. In DNA form, the CDR3 reads TGTGCCAGCAAGCGACTCGGTACTTACGAGCAGTACTTC. Protein sequence: CASKRLGTYEQYF.

J is TRBJ2-2 and V is TRBV5-4; maybe TRBD2 (7 bases). Trimming left V 4 bases short and J 4 bases short, with 14 bases between. There are 15 residues in the CDR3. Germline assignment: CDR1 SGHNT and CDR2 YYREEE (reference sequence). The CDR3: CASSLGLGGTGELFF. CDR3 sequence (DNA): TGTGCCAGCAGCCTAGGACTAGGGGGCACCGGGGAGCTGTTTTTT. Complete variable domain (other parts from reference TRBV5-4 and TRBJ2-2): ETGVTQSPTHLIKTRGQQVTLRCSSQSGHNTVSWYQQALGQGPQFIFQYYREEENGRGNFPPRFSGLQFPNYSSELNVNALELDDSALYLCASSLGLGGTGELFFGEGSRLTVL.

The J gene is TRBJ2-3, the V gene TRBV6-4; D perhaps matches TRBD2 (5 bases). The CDR3 has 16 residues. Germline CDR1 reads MRHNA; CDR2 reads SNTAGT. The V end was cut by 0 bases, the J end by 1 base, with 11 bases between. CDR3 in amino acids: CASSDSVQAGTDTQYF. CDR3 nucleotide sequence: TGTGCCAGCAGTGACTCGGTGCAAGCGGGCACAGATACGCAGTATTTT.

The V gene is TRBV5-1, the J gene TRBJ2-7, with D perhaps matching TRBD1 (5 bases). The V and J ends lost 0 bases and 1 base respectively, with 11 bases between them. The CDR3 length is 15 residues. Germline V CDR1 and CDR2: SGHRS, YFSETQ. The DNA of the CDR3 is TGCGCCAGCAGCTTGGTGGCAGGGAATTCCTACGAGCAGTACTTC. Amino acids: CASSLVAGNSYEQYF.

V is TRBV6-5 and J is TRBJ2-7; 9 nucleotides line up with TRBD2. Germline V gives CDR1 MNHEY, CDR2 SVGAGI. CDR3 size: 15 residues. V dropped 2 bases and J dropped 5; count of bases not matched to a gene: 7. The CDR3 is CASSYGAGGPNEQYF. The CDR3, as DNA: TGTGCCAGCAGTTACGGGGCGGGAGGGCCCAACGAGCAGTACTTC.

In its sample, this clone was seen a few times. The chain joins TRBV6-6 to TRBJ2-7; 7 bases line up with TRBD2. Unmatched junction bases numbered 2, after V lost 5 bases and J lost 4 bases. Germline CDR1 is MNHNY and CDR2 is SVGAGI (reference sequence). The CDR3 consists of 12 residues. The CDR3 sequence: CASSGGGYEQYF. The CDR3 nucleotides are TGTGCCAGCAGTGGGGGGGGTTACGAGCAGTACTTC.

The chain has TRBV29-1 and TRBJ2-4, with D possibly matching TRBD2 (5 bases). Germline loops: CDR1 SQVTM, CDR2 ANQGSEA. CDR3 length: 13 residues. With 3 bases removed from V and 4 bases from J, the gap between germline ends came to 10 bases. The DNA of the CDR3 is TGCAGCGTTGAGAGCGGCGCGAAAAACATTCAGTACTTC. Its translation is CSVESGAKNIQYF.

The chain is built from TRBV5-1 and TRBJ2-7; 7 positions agree with TRBD2. Germline V gives CDR1 SGHRS, CDR2 YFSETQ. This CDR3 is 15 amino acids long. J lost 4 bases, V lost 0 bases, and 7 bases had no gene match. The CDR3 DNA is TGCGCCAGCAGCTTGGTGGCGGGAGCGGTGTACGAGCAGTACTTC. Protein product: CASSLVAGAVYEQYF.

This clone was seen just once. The chain carries TRBV6-1 and TRBJ1-5; D is ambiguous. The V gene lost 5 bases and the J gene lost 0 bases, with 8 bases spanning the gap. The germline gives CDR1 MNHNS, CDR2 SASEGT. The CDR3 length is 14 residues. The CDR3 DNA reads TGTGCCAGCAGTTATTTATATAGCAATCAGCCCCAGCATTTT. It specifies CASSYLYSNQPQHF.

The genes are TRBV10-3 and TRBJ2-7; tentatively, D is TRBD1 (6 bases). This CDR3 region has 12 residues. Germline CDR1 and CDR2: ENHRY and SYGVKD. V was trimmed by 6 bases and J by 4 bases, leaving 10 bases between them. CDR3 sequence (DNA): TGTGCCATCAGGGAGGACAGATACGAGCAGTACTTC. It is translated as CAIREDRYEQYF.

This clone was counted a single time. The rearrangement uses TRBV27 and TRBJ1-1, with unresolved D. The CDR3 loop spans 12 amino acids. Germline CDR1 and CDR2: MNHEY and SMNVEV (reference sequence). With 6 bases removed from V and 6 bases from J, the gap between germline ends came to 11 bases. This CDR3 is CASRTGVAEAFF. CDR3 nucleotide sequence: TGTGCCAGCAGAACCGGGGTAGCTGAAGCTTTCTTT.

The chain employs TRBV28 and TRBJ2-5; D may be TRBD1 (6 bases). In germline, CDR1 is MDHEN, CDR2 SYDVKM. The CDR3 length is 15 residues. V was trimmed by 5 bases and J by 0 bases, leaving 13 bases between them. CDR3 loop: CASSKTGAYQETQYF. In DNA form, the CDR3 reads TGTGCCAGCAGTAAGACAGGAGCGTACCAAGAGACCCAGTACTTC. The whole variable domain, remainder taken from reference TRBV28 and TRBJ2-5, is DVKVTQSSRYLVKRTGEKVFLECVQDMDHENMFWYRQDPGLGLRLIYFSYDVKMKEKGDIPEGYSVSREKKERFSLILESASTNQTSMYLCASSKTGAYQETQYFGPGTRLLVL.

V is TRBV7-2 and J is TRBJ2-7, with 7 bases matching TRBD2. The germline V gene encodes CDR1 SGHTA and CDR2 FQGNSA. This CDR3 spans 15 amino acids. The junction had 7 bases not matched to a gene; V was cut back by 5 bases and J by 0 bases. The CDR3 reads CASSLSGVSSYEQYF. The CDR3 DNA reads TGTGCCAGCAGCCTCAGCGGGGTGAGCTCCTACGAGCAGTACTTC.

This clone came up once. The V gene is TRBV7-6, the J gene TRBJ2-1, with 7 bases aligning to TRBD2. The CDR3 is 16 residues long. With 2 bases clipped from V and 1 base from J, the junction kept 5 bases outside the gene matches. Germline CDR1 reads SGHVS; CDR2 reads FNYEAQ. The CDR3 nucleotides read TGTGCCAGCAGCTTACTGGGGGAGGGATCCTACAATGAGCAGTTCTTC. It codes for CASSLLGEGSYNEQFF.

The V gene is TRBV27, the J gene TRBJ2-7; 9 bases align to TRBD1. Germline CDR1 and CDR2: MNHEY and SMNVEV (reference sequence). The CDR3 has 13 residues. After removal of 8 bases from V and 5 bases from J, the junction contained 7 bases not matched to a gene. The CDR3: CASPGQGKDEQYF. The CDR3 bases are TGTGCCAGCCCGGGACAGGGAAAGGACGAGCAGTACTTC.

The rearrangement joins TRBV28 to TRBJ2-7; 10 positions agree with TRBD2. V dropped 6 bases and J dropped 3; count of bases not matched to a gene: 2. Germline CDR1 reads MDHEN; CDR2 reads SYDVKM. This CDR3 spans 13 amino acids. CDR3: CASSRTSGYEQYF. In DNA form, the CDR3 reads TGTGCCAGCAGCCGGACTAGCGGCTACGAGCAGTACTTC.

Worth noting for this clone: The sample carries other DNA sequences with the same CDR3. The chain employs TRBV5-4 and TRBJ2-1; 8 bases line up with TRBD2. The germline V gene has CDR1 SGHNT and CDR2 YYREEE (reference sequence). J was trimmed by 2 bases and V by 1 base; bases with no gene match: 2. CDR3 length: 15 residues. This CDR3 reads CASSLTSGTYNEQFF. The CDR3, as DNA: TGTGCCAGCAGCTTGACTAGCGGTACCTACAATGAGCAGTTCTTC.

V gene TRBV5-1 combines with J gene TRBJ1-1, with 7 nucleotides matching TRBD1. Germline V gene data show CDR1 as SGHRS and CDR2 as YFSETQ. The CDR3 is made up of 14 amino acids. V trimming: 2 bases; J trimming: 6 bases; junction bases outside the gene matches: 7. CDR3 sequence reads: CASSFSLDRAEAFF. The CDR3 DNA reads as TGCGCCAGCAGCTTTTCCCTCGACAGGGCTGAAGCTTTCTTT. Using reference TRBV5-1 and TRBJ1-1 for the parts outside the CDR3, the full variable domain is KAGVTQTPRYLIKTRGQQVTLSCSPISGHRSVSWYQQTPGQGLQFLFEYFSETQRNKGNFPGRFSGRQFSNSRSEMNVSTLELGDSALYLCASSFSLDRAEAFFGQGTRLTVV.